The 5 T cell receptor beta chains below come from one sample, sequenced in a study of blood T cell repertoires in COVID-19 (dated by TCRdb to about 2020). The library was generated by the immunoSEQ multiplex PCR assay. TCRdb took this table from immuneACCESS and kept in-frame rearrangements with V and J called. Such tables lack part of the clones; where checked against another copy, unresolved V genes explain under half of the gap, and the rest is unexplained. This sample lists 250,000 to 350,000 clones; roughly nine tenths were detected once. The ten biggest clones cover about 0.94% of the sample. Sequenced input: peripheral blood. Receptors originate from a woman aged 40 to 50 who had recovered from COVID-19.

J is TRBJ1-4 and V is TRBV25-1, with D perhaps matching TRBD1 (5 bases). This CDR3 has 14 residues. CDR1 is MGHDK, CDR2 SYGVNS, per germline. V gave up 1 base and J gave up 4 bases, with 7 bases separating them. The CDR3 nucleotides read TGTGCCAGCAGTGAATTGGGACTTAATGAAAAACTGTTTTTT. Translating gives CASSELGLNEKLFF.

This chain links TRBV2 with TRBJ1-2; D is uncertain. V was trimmed by 4 bases and J by 2 bases, leaving 8 bases between them. The length of the CDR3 is 13 residues. Looked up from germline, CDR1 is SNHLY and CDR2 is FYNNEI. The CDR3 DNA is TGTGCCAGCAGTGTGGCGGGGAACTATGGCTACACCTTC. It is translated as CASSVAGNYGYTF.

V and J are TRBV10-3 and TRBJ1-5; 7 bases line up with TRBD1. Trimming removed 4 bases from V and 0 bases from J; junction bases left unmatched: 3. Germline V CDR1 and CDR2: ENHRY, SYGVKD. The CDR3 loop spans 15 amino acids. The CDR3 region is CAISAGDSSNQPQHF. The CDR3 DNA follows: TGTGCCATCAGTGCAGGGGACAGTAGCAATCAGCCCCAGCATTTT.

The chain uses TRBV28 and TRBJ2-5; TRBD1 aligns across 7 bases. V lost 5 bases and J lost 2; bases outside the gene matches: 8. The CDR3 spans 15 residues. Per germline, CDR1 MDHEN and CDR2 SYDVKM. As DNA, the CDR3 is TGTGCCAGCAGTCCCGTCGGGACAGCTCAAGAGACCCAGTACTTC. It yields the protein CASSPVGTAQETQYF.

The table lists this clone with a few counts. The chain employs TRBV5-5 and TRBJ1-1, with D tentatively TRBD1 (5 bases). V lost 2 bases and J lost 4, with 15 bases in between. Germline V gene sequence: CDR1 SGHKS, CDR2 YYEKEE (reference sequence). The CDR3 has 15 residues. The CDR3 is CASSLELTVITEAFF. The CDR3 bases are TGTGCCAGCAGCTTAGAATTGACAGTAATCACTGAAGCTTTCTTT.